These 14 T cell receptor beta chains share one sample of origin, sequenced in a study of identical twins. TCRdb independently ran MiXCR on the 5' RACE reads; one entry per CDR3 protein. The data hold about 810,000 distinct CDR3 sequences, with 9% to 15% observed a single time. This same sample was also taken into another study, of yellow fever vaccine responses in identical twins.

The specimen was PBMCs. The receptors were gathered from a woman between 18 and 29 years old in good health.

This clonotype was counted a few times. The chain recombines TRBV14 with TRBJ2-7; 12 nucleotides agree with TRBD2. The CDR3 is 16 amino acids. Per the germline V gene, CDR1 is SGHDN and CDR2 is FVKESK. V dropped 4 bases and J dropped 3; count of bases not matched to a gene: 7. The CDR3 region has the DNA TGTGCCAGCAGCCTCCAGACTAGCGGGAGAATCTACGAGCAGTACTTC. Translated, it gives CASSLQTSGRIYEQYF. The variable domain in full, completed from reference TRBV14 and TRBJ2-7, reads EAGVTQFPSHSVIEKGQTVTLRCDPISGHDNLYWYRRVMGKEIKFLLHFVKESKQDESGMPNNRFLAERTGGTYSTLKVQPAELEDSGVYFCASSLQTSGRIYEQYFGPGTRLTVT.

This clonotype was seen a few times. The rearrangement joins TRBV15 to TRBJ1-1; D gene uncertain. V lost 5 bases and J lost 11, with 12 bases in between. The CDR3 covers 11 residues. Per germline, CDR1 LNHNV and CDR2 YYDKDF (reference sequence). The CDR3 sequence is CATSLESLAFF. The DNA for the CDR3 is TGTGCCACCAGCCTAGAGAGTTTGGCTTTCTTT.

A few counts support this clonotype. The J gene is TRBJ1-6, the V gene TRBV28, with no clear D. Germline CDR1 and CDR2: MDHEN and SYDVKM. Trimming left V 5 bases short and J 6 bases short, with 11 bases between. The CDR3 totals 14 residues. CDR3 coding DNA: TGTGCCAGCAGTGGGGTTTTGCCTAATTCACCCCTCCACTTT. Translation: CASSGVLPNSPLHF.

This clonotype was observed many times. The chain couples TRBV5-1 to TRBJ1-1; D is possibly TRBD1 (6 bases). Trimming removed 3 bases at V and 4 bases at J, with 13 bases between. Germline loops: CDR1 SGHRS, CDR2 YFSETQ. The CDR3 has 14 amino acids. The CDR3 protein is CASSYTGQSTEAFF. The CDR3 DNA is TGCGCCAGCAGCTACACCGGACAGTCCACTGAAGCTTTCTTT.

This clonotype was counted at least ten times. The V and J genes are TRBV5-1 and TRBJ2-3; D unclear. Looked up from germline, CDR1 is SGHRS and CDR2 is YFSETQ. With 6 bases removed from V and 6 bases from J, the gap between germline ends came to 11 bases. The CDR3 spans 12 residues. The CDR3: CASTSVGDTQYF. In nucleotides, the CDR3 is TGCGCCAGCACCTCGGTTGGTGATACGCAGTATTTT.

A few counts support this clonotype. The chain carries TRBV5-1 and TRBJ2-4, with 7 bases fitting TRBD1. Germline CDR1 is SGHRS and CDR2 is YFSETQ. The ends lost 4 bases at V and 7 bases at J; junction bases unmatched: 11. There are 15 residues in the CDR3. CDR3 sequence (DNA): TGCGCCAGCAGCCCGGGGACAGACAAGGGGAACATTCAGTACTTC. This gives the protein CASSPGTDKGNIQYF.

This clonotype occurred a few times. V is TRBV7-6 and J is TRBJ2-7, with 8 bases lining up with TRBD2. V trimming: 5 bases; J trimming: 0 bases; junction bases outside the gene matches: 9. This CDR3 is 16 amino acids long. Germline lookup yields CDR1 SGHVS and CDR2 FNYEAQ. For the CDR3, the DNA is TGTGCCAGCAGCACTACTAGCGGTTACAGCTCCTACGAGCAGTACTTC. Protein: CASSTTSGYSSYEQYF.

This clonotype was detected a few times. V usage is TRBV5-1 and J usage is TRBJ2-1; 7 bases match TRBD2. Germline loops: CDR1 SGHRS, CDR2 YFSETQ. V gave up 1 base and J gave up 4 bases; unmatched junction bases: 8. The CDR3 runs to 16 residues. CDR3 in amino acids: CASSLPGLAEYNEQFF. CDR3 sequence (DNA): TGCGCCAGCAGCTTGCCCGGGCTAGCGGAGTACAATGAGCAGTTCTTC.

This clonotype was observed a few times. The CDR3 DNA follows: TGTGCCAGCAGTGCTAGCGGGTACGGGTCCTACGAGCAGTACTTC. Amino acids: CASSASGYGSYEQYF. The rearrangement links TRBV2 to TRBJ2-7; 8 bases match TRBD2. From germline, CDR1 is SNHLY and CDR2 FYNNEI. The CDR3 spans 15 residues. After removal of 4 bases from V and 1 base from J, the junction contained 6 bases not matched to a gene.

V usage is TRBV7-9 and J usage is TRBJ2-5; D perhaps matches TRBD2 (7 bases). The CDR3 loop spans 16 amino acids. Trimming took off 4 bases at V and 1 base at J, with 16 bases between the two ends. CDR1 and CDR2 from the germline V gene are SEHNR and FQNEAQ (reference sequence). The CDR3 DNA sequence: TGTGCCAGCAGCTGGGGGGGCTCAGGGTTCCAAGAGACCCAGTACTTC. It codes for CASSWGGSGFQETQYF. Using reference TRBV7-9 and TRBJ2-5 for the parts outside the CDR3, the full variable domain is DTGVSQNPRHKITKRGQNVTFRCDPISEHNRLYWYRQTLGQGPEFLTYFQNEAQLEKSRLLSDRFSAERPKGSFSTLEIQRTEQGDSAMYLCASSWGGSGFQETQYFGPGTRLLVL.

The J gene is TRBJ2-2, the V gene TRBV11-2, with D unclear. V lost 0 bases to trimming and J lost 7 bases, with 6 bases between them. Germline V gene sequence: CDR1 SGHAT, CDR2 FQNNGV. The CDR3 runs to 13 residues. Here the CDR3 reads CASSLDRVGELFF. The CDR3 DNA follows: TGTGCCAGCAGCTTAGATCGGGTCGGGGAGCTGTTTTTT.

In this sample, this clonotype turned up a few times. The genes are TRBV9 and TRBJ2-2; D is perhaps TRBD2 (7 bases). V lost 0 bases, J lost 4 bases, and 19 bases lay in between. CDR3 size: 18 residues. Germline CDR1 reads SGDLS; CDR2 reads YYNGEE. The CDR3: CASSVDGRGGGGTGELFF. CDR3 sequence (DNA): TGTGCCAGCAGCGTAGACGGGCGCGGCGGGGGCGGCACCGGGGAGCTGTTTTTT.

This clonotype was detected only a few times. The rearrangement joins TRBV10-1 to TRBJ1-2, with D possibly TRBD1 on 6 matching bases. V was shortened by 6 bases and J by 0 bases, with 29 bases between the two germline ends. Germline V gene lookup returns CDR1 WNHNN and CDR2 SYGVQD (reference sequence). The length of the CDR3 is 20 residues. DNA for the CDR3: TGCGCCAGCAGAACCCTCTATGGGGCAGGGGATAAGGCGGCTAACTATGGCTACACCTTC. Encoded protein: CASRTLYGAGDKAANYGYTF.

The CDR3 coding sequence is TGTGCCAGCAGCAGCATAGCGGGGGCCTACAATGAGCAGTTCTTC. Amino acid sequence: CASSSIAGAYNEQFF. The V and J genes are TRBV7-9 and TRBJ2-1; 9 positions match TRBD2. V gave up 5 bases and J gave up 2 bases; unmatched junction bases: 4. CDR3 length equals 15 residues. CDR1 and CDR2 from the germline V gene are SEHNR and FQNEAQ (reference sequence).